Reported below is one TCR beta chain. Its antigen remains unidentified. The junction does not match germline at one end; this may be a read error. This specimen comes from a study of blood T cells in healthy people across ages. At the level of the study: In model experiments, template switching was able to capture about one barcoded beta molecule for every two T cells that were present.

CDR3 length: 15 amino acids. Germline CDR1 SGHVS, CDR2 FQNEAQ. Study observations and caveats: PBMCs left unsorted prevented a conclusive naive versus antigen-experienced comparison. Estimated diversity that came from one million T cells was considered an underestimate. The CMV status of each donor remained undetermined, and this could have confounded shifts in expanded clonotypes.

Through a sample-barcoded 5' primer and a J-beta primer mix, a second PCR was run for 7 to 11 cycles. TCRdb ran MiXCR on the 5' RACE reads and lists one entry per CDR3 protein. Of some 860,000 distinct CDR3 sequences listed, 45% to 70% are singletons. Sequencing was performed on blood. This rearrangement joins TRBV7-8 to TRBJ2-1; a possible D gene is TRBD2 (5 bases). The receptor comes from a man aged 40-50 years in good health. The CDR3 reads CAGSLARASSAEQFF. The CDR3, as DNA: TGTGCCGGCAGCTTAGCGCGGGCCTCTTCTGCTGAGCAGTTCTTC.